These T cell receptor beta chains were read from a single sample in a study of cytomegalovirus exposure and HLA in healthy donors. TCRdb's copy holds only in-frame clones and misses some; the assay was immunoSEQ multiplex PCR. The data show 150,000 to 180,000 clones, with 60% to 85% seen just once and roughly 4% held by the top ten. Sample: PBMCs. Every receptor here comes from a middle-aged woman in good health and CMV-seronegative. Both conserved end residues are part of each CDR3. The order of the fields is V gene, J gene, clone size, D gene, CDR3 DNA, CDR3 protein. The D gene is left open where the match is weak. The size field is filled for only some rows; it gives once, few, many or a size class.

TRBV5-1,TRBJ2-2,NA,TRBD2,TGCGCCAGCAGCTTGGCCGGGGGGGCCGGGGAGCTGTTTTTT,CASSLAGGAGELFF
TRBV6-5,TRBJ1-2,NA,NA,TGTGCCAGCAGTTACTCTCCCGCGAGGGCATACTATGGCTACACCTTC,CASSYSPARAYYGYTF
TRBV27,TRBJ2-5,NA,TRBD1,TGTGCCAGCAGTTTAGACAGGGTCCAAGAGACCCAGTACTTC,CASSLDRVQETQYF
TRBV9,TRBJ1-5,once,NA,TGTGCCAGCAGCGAGACTGACCATCAGCCCCAGCATTTT,CASSETDHQPQHF
TRBV18,TRBJ2-7,NA,NA,TGTGCCAGCTCACCACTTAGGGGCGAGCAGTACTTC,CASSPLRGEQYF
TRBV6-5,TRBJ2-7,few,NA,TGTGCCAGCAGTCGCGAGACAGTAAGCTCCTACGAGCAGTACTTC,CASSRETVSSYEQYF
TRBV7-9,TRBJ2-7,NA,NA,TGTGCCAGCAGCTTAGCCGAGTCCCGGGGGCAGTACTTC,CASSLAESRGQYF
TRBV18,TRBJ2-2,NA,TRBD1,TGTGCCAGCTCACCTGCCCCCAGGGGGCCGAACACCGGGGAGCTGTTTTTT,CASSPAPRGPNTGELFF
TRBV28,TRBJ1-2,once,NA,TGTGCCAGCGTCTCCCGGGGGGGAAGTAACTATGGCTACACCTTC,CASVSRGGSNYGYTF
TRBV6-6,TRBJ1-1,NA,NA,TGTGCCAGCAGTAGATCACAGGGTATGGGTGAAGCTTTCTTT,CASSRSQGMGEAFF
TRBV2,TRBJ1-2,NA,TRBD1,TGTGCCAGCAGTGTGCAGGGGGTAGACTATGGCTACACCTTC,CASSVQGVDYGYTF
TRBV5-1,TRBJ1-2,NA,TRBD1,TGCGCCAGCAGCTTGGAGTCCCAGGGGGATGGCTACACCTTC,CASSLESQGDGYTF
TRBV4-1,TRBJ1-1,few,NA,TGCGCCAGCGGGGCGACCAGTTCTGAAGCTTTCTTT,CASGATSSEAFF
TRBV27,TRBJ1-5,NA,NA,TGTGCCAGCAGTTCCTGGGGGGGTCAGCCCCAGCATTTT,CASSSWGGQPQHF
TRBV5-4,TRBJ1-2,NA,NA,TGTGCCAGCAGCCTGAGTGGGCTGAACTATGGCTACACCTTC,CASSLSGLNYGYTF
TRBV12-1,TRBJ2-1,NA,NA,TGTGCCAGGGGACTAGCCTACAATGAGCAGTTCTTC,CARGLAYNEQFF
TRBV6-1,TRBJ1-2,once,TRBD1,TGTGCCAGCACTACAGGGGGCTGGGGCTACACCTTC,CASTTGGWGYTF
TRBV19,TRBJ2-1,NA,TRBD1,TGTGCCAGTAGTATGTTGTCCGGGGACAGGAGCAATGAGCAGTTCTTC,CASSMLSGDRSNEQFF
TRBV7-9,TRBJ1-1,few,TRBD1,TGTGCCAGCAGCTCACAGGGGGAAACTGAAGCTTTCTTT,CASSSQGETEAFF
TRBV5-5,TRBJ2-7,NA,TRBD1,TGTGCCAGCAGACCCGGGACAGGGTTGTACGAGCAGTACTTC,CASRPGTGLYEQYF
TRBV6-1,TRBJ2-5,NA,TRBD2,TGTGCCAGCAGTTCGTTAGCGGGAGGCCAAGAGGCCCAGTACTTC,CASSSLAGGQEAQYF
TRBV5-1,TRBJ2-7,NA,NA,TGCGCCAGCAGGCCGGGACATAACTACGAGCAGTACTTC,CASRPGHNYEQYF
TRBV7-6,TRBJ2-3,NA,NA,TGTGCCAGCAGCTTAGATGGCTTGCCAGATACGCAGTATTTT,CASSLDGLPDTQYF
TRBV5-1,TRBJ2-7,NA,NA,TGCGCCAGCAGCTTGGACACGGTGGCAGGCGAGCAGTACTTC,CASSLDTVAGEQYF
TRBV11-1,TRBJ2-1,once,TRBD2,TGTGCCAGCAGCCGAAGCGGACTAGCCCAAAAGGCCAATGAGCAGTTCTTC,CASSRSGLAQKANEQFF
TRBV19,TRBJ1-3,NA,NA,TGTGCCAGTGGACAGACAGGAGAATCTGGAAACACCATATATTTT,CASGQTGESGNTIYF
TRBV2,TRBJ2-6,NA,NA,TGTGCCAGCAGTGGGACTACTGGGGCCAACGTCCTGACTTTC,CASSGTTGANVLTF
TRBV19,TRBJ2-7,NA,TRBD2,TGTGCCAGTAGTACCCCGGGGGGTTACGAGCAGTACTTC,CASSTPGGYEQYF
TRBV29-1,TRBJ2-3,NA,TRBD1,TGCAGGGGCCGAACAGGGGTCCTACGCACAGATACGCAGTATTTT,CRGRTGVLRTDTQYF
TRBV29-1,TRBJ2-3,NA,NA,TGCAGCGTTGATGTCTTCGGAGATACGCAGTATTTT,CSVDVFGDTQYF
TRBV19,TRBJ1-4,NA,NA,TGTGCCAGTAGTATAATCGAGGCAGGGAATGAAAAACTGTTTTTT,CASSIIEAGNEKLFF
TRBV2,TRBJ2-3,NA,NA,TGTGCCACCTCAGAGGGTGGGCAGGGGAAAAATACGCAGTATTTT,CATSEGGQGKNTQYF
TRBV27,TRBJ2-3,few,TRBD1,TGTGCCAGCACCTCGGTGCCAACTCACGGACAGGGTGCGCAGTATTTT,CASTSVPTHGQGAQYF
TRBV7-2,TRBJ2-2,NA,TRBD1,TGTGCCAGCAGCTCAAGGACAGGGAAGGGCGGGGAGCTGTTTTTT,CASSSRTGKGGELFF
TRBV28,TRBJ2-7,NA,NA,TGTGCCAGCAGTGTCGGTTTCCCCTACGAGCAGTACTTC,CASSVGFPYEQYF
TRBV25-1,TRBJ2-1,NA,TRBD2,TGTGCCAGCAGTGGAGCGGGGGTCCCTTACAATGAGCAGTTCTTC,CASSGAGVPYNEQFF
TRBV5-4,TRBJ2-7,NA,NA,TGTGCCAGCAGCTTGGGGGAGGCCCCCTACGAGCAGTACTTC,CASSLGEAPYEQYF
TRBV6-4,TRBJ2-3,NA,NA,TGTGCCAGCAGTGACGCGGGGTGGGGCACAGATACGCAGTATTTT,CASSDAGWGTDTQYF
TRBV18,TRBJ2-5,NA,NA,TGTGCCAGCTCACCTTCCACACAGGGTGGAGAGACCCAGTACTTC,CASSPSTQGGETQYF
TRBV6-1,TRBJ1-1,NA,TRBD1,TGTGCCAGCAGTGTCCTAGACAGGGACACTGAAGCTTTCTTT,CASSVLDRDTEAFF
TRBV29-1,TRBJ2-7,NA,TRBD2,TGCAGCGCCGCGGACAGGGGACTAGCGGGAGGGACCTACGAGCAGTACTTC,CSAADRGLAGGTYEQYF
TRBV6-4,TRBJ1-1,NA,TRBD1,TGTGCCAGCAGTGAAGCGACAGGGAGAGCTTTCTTT,CASSEATGRAFF
TRBV6-5,TRBJ1-6,NA,NA,TGTGCCATCAGTTCTAGGGGTGGATTTAATTCACCCCTCCACTTT,CAISSRGGFNSPLHF